This T cell receptor beta chain is from a study of blood T cell repertoires in COVID-19. Sequencing used immunoSEQ multiplex PCR; TCRdb keeps in-frame clones, though not all of them. The sample gives roughly 220,000 clones, more than 75% of which show up once; roughly 5.7% is in the top ten. CDR1 is MNHEY, CDR2 SMNVEV, per germline (reference sequence). The CDR3 has 22 amino acids. J was trimmed by 2 bases and V by 7 bases; bases with no gene match: 22. The rearrangement uses TRBV27 and TRBJ2-3; 15 bases align to TRBD2. This TCR came from a man older than 75 with acute or convalescent COVID-19. Source material: peripheral blood. CDR3 protein: CASTLRDRGLAGGVGLTDTQYF. The CDR3 DNA follows: TGTGCCAGCACGCTCCGGGACAGAGGACTAGCGGGAGGGGTTGGACTCACAGATACGCAGTATTTT.